This T cell receptor beta chain was obtained from a study of control samples from healthy donors and cancer patients. This table comes from immunoSEQ multiplex PCR, and its TCRdb copy is limited to in-frame clones, with some not included. This repertoire shows tens of thousands of clones, 93% found once; its top ten account for roughly 1.2%. This clone appeared once. The sequence derives from a woman aged 40 to 50 with lung cancer. Sequencing input: PBMCs.

The CDR3 protein is CASSLAPSVANEKLFF. The CDR3, as DNA: TGTGCCAGCAGCTTGGCCCCGAGCGTAGCTAATGAAAAACTGTTTTTT. This sequence joins TRBV5-5 and TRBJ1-4; no definite D call. This CDR3 has 16 amino acids. Germline V CDR1 and CDR2: SGHKS, YYEKEE (reference sequence). The V end was cut by 0 bases, the J end by 3 bases, with 12 bases between.